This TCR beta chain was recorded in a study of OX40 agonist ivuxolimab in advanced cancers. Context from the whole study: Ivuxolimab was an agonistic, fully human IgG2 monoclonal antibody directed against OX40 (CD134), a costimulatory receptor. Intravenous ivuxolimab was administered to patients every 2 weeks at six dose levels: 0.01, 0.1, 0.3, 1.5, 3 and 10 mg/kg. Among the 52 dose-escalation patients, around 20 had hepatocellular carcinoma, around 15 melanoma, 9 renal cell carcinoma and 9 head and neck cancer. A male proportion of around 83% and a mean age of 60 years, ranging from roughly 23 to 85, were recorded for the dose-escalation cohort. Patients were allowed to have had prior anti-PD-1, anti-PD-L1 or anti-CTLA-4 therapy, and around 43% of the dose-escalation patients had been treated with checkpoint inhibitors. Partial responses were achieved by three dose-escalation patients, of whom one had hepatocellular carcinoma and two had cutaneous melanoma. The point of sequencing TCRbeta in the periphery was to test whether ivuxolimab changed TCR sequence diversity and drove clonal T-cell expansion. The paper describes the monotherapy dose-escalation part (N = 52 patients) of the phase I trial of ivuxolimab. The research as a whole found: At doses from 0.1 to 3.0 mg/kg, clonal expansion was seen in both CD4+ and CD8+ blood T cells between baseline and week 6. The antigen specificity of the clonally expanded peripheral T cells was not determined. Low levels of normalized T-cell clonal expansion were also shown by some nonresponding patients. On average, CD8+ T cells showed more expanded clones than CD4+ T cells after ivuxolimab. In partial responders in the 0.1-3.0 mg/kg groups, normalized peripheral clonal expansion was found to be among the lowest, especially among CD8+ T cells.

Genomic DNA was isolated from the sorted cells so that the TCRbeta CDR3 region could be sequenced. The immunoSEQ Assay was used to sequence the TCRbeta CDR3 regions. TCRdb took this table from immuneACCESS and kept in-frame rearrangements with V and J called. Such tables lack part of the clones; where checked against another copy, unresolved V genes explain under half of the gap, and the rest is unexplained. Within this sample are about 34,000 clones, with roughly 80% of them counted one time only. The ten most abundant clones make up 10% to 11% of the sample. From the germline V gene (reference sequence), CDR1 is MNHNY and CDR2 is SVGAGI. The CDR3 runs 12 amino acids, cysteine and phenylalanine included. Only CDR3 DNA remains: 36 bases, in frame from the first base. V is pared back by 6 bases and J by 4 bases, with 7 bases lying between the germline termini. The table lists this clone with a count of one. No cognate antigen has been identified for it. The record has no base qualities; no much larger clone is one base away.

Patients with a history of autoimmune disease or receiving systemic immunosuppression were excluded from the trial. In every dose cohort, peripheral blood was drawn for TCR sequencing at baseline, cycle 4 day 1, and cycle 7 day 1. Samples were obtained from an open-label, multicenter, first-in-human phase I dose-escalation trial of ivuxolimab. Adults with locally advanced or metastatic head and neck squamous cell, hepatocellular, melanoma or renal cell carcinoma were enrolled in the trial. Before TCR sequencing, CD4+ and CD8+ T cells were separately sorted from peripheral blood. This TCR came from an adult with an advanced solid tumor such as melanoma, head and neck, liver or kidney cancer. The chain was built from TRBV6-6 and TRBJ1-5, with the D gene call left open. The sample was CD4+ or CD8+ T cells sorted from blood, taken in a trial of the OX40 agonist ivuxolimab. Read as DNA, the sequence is TGTGCCAGCAGCCCTTTTAATCAGCCCCAGCATTTT. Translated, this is CASSPFNQPQHF.